The present T cell receptor beta chain was sequenced within a study of shared clonotypes between healthy human individuals. Genomic DNA belonging to each subset was distributed in equal measure over several immunoSEQ plates. Original handling: Junction-only sequences without quality scores came from ImmunoSEQ, so filtering differed. Sequencing used immunoSEQ multiplex PCR; TCRdb keeps in-frame clones, though not all of them. Clone size and V and J calls were adopted from that table, with D and trimming inferred from the DNA. The repertoire holds millions of clones, with approximately 94% as singletons. CDR3 length: 12 amino acids. Germline loops: CDR1 SEHNR, CDR2 FQNEAQ (reference sequence). V lost 7 bases to trimming and J lost 6 bases, with 12 bases between them. The naive CD8 subset, CD45RO-negative cells positively selected for CCR7, excluded terminally differentiated effector memory CD45RA+ cells. Healthy HIV-negative adults without recent acute infections or vaccinations served as donors.

The rearrangement links TRBV7-9 to TRBJ1-1; D not certain. The TCR comes from a young man in good health. Some clones in this sample may be carry-over from other donors' samples. Specimen: naive CD8+ T cells from PBMCs. The CDR3 coding sequence is TGTGCCAGCACCGATCTAGTACCTGAAGCTTTCTTT. This translates into CASTDLVPEAFF.